The 27 T cell receptor beta chains in this list originate from one sample, sequenced in a study of naive and memory T cell subsets. The beta constant-region primer was an equimolar mix of two oligonucleotides covering TRBC1 and TRBC2. The ligated cDNA underwent four PCR rounds using SP2 and nested alpha and beta constant-region primers. TCRdb independently ran MiXCR on the UMI-ligation and nested PCR reads; one entry per CDR3 protein. The sample carries 100,000 to 150,000 distinct CDR3 sequences, 35% to 40% recorded once. Specimen: central memory CD4+ T cells from blood. Receptors originate from a human donor in good health.

This clonotype was counted a single time. V usage is TRBV20-1 and J usage is TRBJ1-4, with D possibly matching TRBD1 (5 bases). Trimming stripped 1 base from V and 8 bases from J, with 14 bases between. CDR3 size: 14 residues. Germline CDR1 DFQATT, CDR2 SNEGSKA (reference sequence). The CDR3 coding sequence is TGCAGTGCTAGAGTCCCAGGGTCGGACGAAAAACTGTTTTTT. Translation gives CSARVPGSDEKLFF.

This clonotype has only a few counts. The V call is TRBV30, the J call TRBJ1-1; 7 positions agree with TRBD1. Germline assignment: CDR1 GTSNPN and CDR2 SVGIG (reference sequence). J was trimmed by 11 bases and V by 7 bases; bases with no gene match: 7. The CDR3 is 10 residues long. Here the CDR3 DNA reads TGTGCCTTGGGGACAGCAGGCGCTTTCTTT. Translating it yields CALGTAGAFF.

The rearrangement joins TRBV7-2 to TRBJ2-3; D gene ambiguous. The CDR3 is made up of 11 amino acids. Trimming took off 1 base at V and 6 bases at J, with 2 bases between the two ends. The germline CDR1 and CDR2 sequences are SGHTA and FQGNSA. In nucleotides, the CDR3 is TGTGCCAGCAGCTTAGTCGATACGCAGTATTTT. It codes for CASSLVDTQYF.

The chain recombines TRBV20-1 with TRBJ2-1; unclear D gene. Germline V gene data show CDR1 as DFQATT and CDR2 as SNEGSKA (reference sequence). With 2 bases removed from V and 7 bases from J, the gap between germline ends came to 6 bases. This CDR3 is 11 amino acids long. CDR3: CSARHHNEQFF. In DNA, the CDR3 is TGCAGTGCTAGACACCATAATGAGCAGTTCTTC.

This clonotype was counted a few times. The CDR3 reads CSASPAGQINIQYF. In nucleotides, the CDR3 is TGCAGTGCTAGCCCGGCTGGACAGATTAACATTCAGTACTTC. The rearrangement uses TRBV20-1 and TRBJ2-4; TRBD1 is a possible D gene (6 bases). The CDR3 spans 14 residues. Trimming took off 3 bases at V and 7 bases at J, with 16 bases between the two ends. The germline gives CDR1 DFQATT, CDR2 SNEGSKA (reference sequence).

The table lists this clonotype with many counts. The V and J genes are TRBV5-5 and TRBJ2-3; possibly TRBD2 for D (5 bases). V gave up 1 base and J gave up 11 bases, with 26 bases separating them. CDR3 length: 17 residues. The germline gives CDR1 SGHKS, CDR2 YYEKEE (reference sequence). CDR3 sequence: CASSLRRKGGGEGKQYF. In nucleotides, the CDR3 is TGTGCCAGCAGCTTGAGGCGCAAAGGAGGCGGAGAGGGAAAGCAGTATTTT.

This clonotype has a handful of counts. The rearrangement joins TRBV27 to TRBJ2-5, with 7 bases aligning to TRBD2. This CDR3 is built from 14 residues. V dropped 2 bases and J dropped 5; count of bases not matched to a gene: 5. The V gene's germline CDR1 is MNHEY and CDR2 SMNVEV (reference sequence). For the CDR3, the DNA is TGTGCCAGCAGTTTAGCGGGAGTGGGGGAGACCCAGTACTTC. Its protein product is CASSLAGVGETQYF.

This clonotype has at least ten counts. The chain links TRBV30 to TRBJ2-7, with a possible D match to TRBD2 (6 bases). The CDR3 is 15 residues long. Per the germline V gene, CDR1 is GTSNPN and CDR2 is SVGIG (reference sequence). The V gene lost 0 bases and the J gene lost 2 bases, with 14 bases spanning the gap. CDR3 loop: CAWSVPGRSTYEQYF. The CDR3 bases are TGTGCCTGGAGTGTACCCGGGAGATCAACCTACGAGCAGTACTTC.

This clonotype was seen ten or more times. V usage is TRBV7-8 and J usage is TRBJ2-3; D remains ambiguous. Germline V CDR1 and CDR2: SGHVS, FQNEAQ. This CDR3 has 16 residues. V was cut by 5 bases and J by 3 bases, with 18 bases left in between. The CDR3 loop is CASSPDLRRLTDTQYF. The CDR3 bases are TGTGCCAGCAGCCCGGATTTGAGACGGCTAACAGATACGCAGTATTTT.

This clonotype was seen only once. The chain uses TRBV30 and TRBJ2-3; D is possibly TRBD1 or TRBD2 (5 bases each). This CDR3 contains 15 residues. Trimming left V 3 bases short and J 4 bases short, with 17 bases between. Germline V lookup: CDR1 GTSNPN, CDR2 SVGIG (reference sequence). The CDR3 protein is CAWRPGPSTPDTQYF. For the CDR3, the DNA is TGTGCCTGGAGGCCGGGACCCTCGACCCCAGATACGCAGTATTTT.

This clonotype was seen a handful of times. This sequence joins TRBV5-5 and TRBJ1-4, with D maybe TRBD1 (6 bases). Germline CDR1 is SGHKS and CDR2 is YYEKEE (reference sequence). The CDR3 covers 13 residues. Deletions cut 4 bases from V and 6 bases from J, with 10 bases between. CDR3 loop: CASSRAGDEKLFF. CDR3 bases: TGTGCCAGCAGCCGTGCAGGGGATGAAAAACTGTTTTTT.

In its sample, this clonotype was seen many times. This chain links TRBV14 with TRBJ1-3, with D unresolved. Germline assignment: CDR1 SGHDN and CDR2 FVKESK. The ends were cut back, 6 bases at V and 2 bases at J, with 11 bases in the middle. The CDR3 is 14 amino acids. The CDR3 loop reads CASRSVLPGNTIYF. CDR3 sequence (DNA): TGTGCCAGCAGAAGCGTCCTCCCTGGAAACACCATATATTTT.

The table lists this clonotype with a few counts. This sequence joins TRBV12-3 or TRBV12-4 and TRBJ1-1; D is possibly TRBD1 (6 bases). The CDR3 totals 18 residues. With 8 bases removed from V and 2 bases from J, the gap between germline ends came to 27 bases. CDR3 DNA sequence: TGTGCCAGCCCCCCCGGACAGAGTACCACTCTGTCTAACACTGAAGCTTTCTTT. Translated: CASPPGQSTTLSNTEAFF.

The chain uses TRBV6-5 and TRBJ1-6; D gene uncertain. Germline V gives CDR1 MNHEY, CDR2 SVGAGI. The CDR3 is made up of 14 amino acids. V lost 6 bases and J lost 10, with 16 bases in between. CDR3 amino acids: CASRETITRSPLHF. For the CDR3, the DNA is TGTGCCAGCAGGGAGACCATAACGAGGTCACCCCTCCACTTT.

The chain joins TRBV19 to TRBJ2-5, with D perhaps given as TRBD1 or TRBD2 (5 bases each). Deletions cut 3 bases from V and 9 bases from J, with 20 bases between. The CDR3 length is 15 residues. The germline V gene encodes CDR1 LNHDA and CDR2 SQIVND (reference sequence). The CDR3 sequence is CASSIPGRPERAQYF. Written as DNA, the CDR3 is TGTGCCAGTAGTATCCCGGGACGACCAGAGAGGGCCCAGTACTTC. Full variable domain (remainder filled in from reference TRBV19 and TRBJ2-5): DGGITQSPKYLFRKEGQNVTLSCEQNLNHDAMYWYRQDPGQGLRLIYYSQIVNDFQKGDIAEGYSVSREKKESFPLTVTSAQKNPTAFYLCASSIPGRPERAQYFGPGTRLLVL.

The chain employs TRBV7-6 and TRBJ2-1; 11 nucleotides agree with TRBD2. Germline V gene sequence: CDR1 SGHVS, CDR2 FNYEAQ. The CDR3 consists of 15 residues. After removal of 4 bases from V and 4 bases from J, the junction contained 3 bases not matched to a gene. The DNA for the CDR3 is TGTGCCAGCAGCTCGTTAGCGGGAGGGTACAATGAGCAGTTCTTC. Amino acids: CASSSLAGGYNEQFF.

This clonotype was seen more than once but under ten times. V usage is TRBV7-9 and J usage is TRBJ1-6; D remains unclear. This CDR3 contains 12 residues. Germline loops: CDR1 SEHNR, CDR2 FQNEAQ (reference sequence). Trimming removed 7 bases at V and 8 bases at J, with 9 bases between. Written as DNA, the CDR3 is TGTGCCAGCACTCTGAACTATTCACCCCTCCACTTT. Amino acids: CASTLNYSPLHF.

The chain carries TRBV2 and TRBJ1-5; D may be TRBD1 (5 bases). This CDR3 is 16 amino acids long. V was cut by 3 bases and J by 2 bases, with 14 bases left in between. The germline CDR1 and CDR2 sequences are SNHLY and FYNNEI. Here the CDR3 reads CASSDVREWGNQPQHF. For the CDR3, the DNA is TGTGCCAGCAGTGACGTCAGGGAATGGGGCAATCAGCCCCAGCATTTT.

This clonotype was counted between two and nine times. The rearrangement links TRBV7-2 to TRBJ2-5; 7 nucleotides line up with TRBD1. The V segment lost 1 base and the J segment 3 bases; nucleotides outside the gene matches: 5. This CDR3 spans 15 amino acids. Germline CDR1 is SGHTA and CDR2 is FQGNSA. The CDR3 region has the DNA TGTGCCAGCAGCTTAGGACAGGGCGACAAAGAGACCCAGTACTTC. Translation: CASSLGQGDKETQYF.

The J gene is TRBJ2-7, the V gene TRBV5-1; 10 bases agree with TRBD1. The junction had 3 bases not matched to a gene; V was cut back by 2 bases and J by 4 bases. CDR1 and CDR2 (germline): SGHRS, YFSETQ. The CDR3 loop spans 14 amino acids. CDR3 nucleotides: TGCGCCAGCAGCTTCGACAGGGGGCTATACGAGCAGTACTTC. Its protein product is CASSFDRGLYEQYF. The entire variable domain, with the rest obtained from reference TRBV5-1 and TRBJ2-7, is as follows: KAGVTQTPRYLIKTRGQQVTLSCSPISGHRSVSWYQQTPGQGLQFLFEYFSETQRNKGNFPGRFSGRQFSNSRSEMNVSTLELGDSALYLCASSFDRGLYEQYFGPGTRLTVT.

This clonotype was observed a few times. The chain combines TRBV6-1 with TRBJ1-3; perhaps TRBD1 as D (5 bases). CDR3 length: 17 residues. The ends were cut back, 4 bases at V and 1 base at J, with 17 bases in the middle. Germline V gives CDR1 MNHNS, CDR2 SASEGT. The chain's CDR3 is CASSVVLQAWSGNTIYF. The DNA of the CDR3 is TGTGCCAGCAGTGTTGTTTTACAGGCCTGGTCTGGAAACACCATATATTTT.

The gene calls are TRBV10-1 and TRBJ2-1; D is unresolved. V lost 3 bases and J 7 bases, leaving 16 bases between the germline ends. The length of the CDR3 is 15 residues. The germline gives CDR1 WNHNN, CDR2 SYGVQD (reference sequence). DNA for the CDR3: TGCGCCAGCAGTGAAGGAGTTTCTGGTCGGAATGAGCAGTTCTTC. Protein: CASSEGVSGRNEQFF.

The V call is TRBV6-6, the J call TRBJ2-4; D is possibly TRBD2 (6 bases). Germline assignment: CDR1 MNHNY and CDR2 SVGAGI (reference sequence). Trimming stripped 9 bases from V and 0 bases from J, with 12 bases between. The CDR3 has 14 residues. The CDR3 protein is CASVEAGAKNIQYF. For the CDR3, the DNA is TGTGCCAGTGTAGAAGCGGGAGCCAAAAACATTCAGTACTTC.

This chain uses TRBV5-1 with TRBJ2-3, with 8 nucleotides matching TRBD1. Germline V gene lookup returns CDR1 SGHRS and CDR2 YFSETQ. V shed 0 bases and J 10 bases; nucleotides not matched to a gene: 10. The CDR3 loop spans 15 amino acids. The CDR3 protein is CASSLGQGSPRSQYF. DNA for the CDR3: TGCGCCAGCAGCTTGGGACAGGGGAGCCCCCGGTCGCAGTATTTT.

V gene TRBV5-1 combines with J gene TRBJ2-1; 7 bases are shared with TRBD1. Germline V lookup: CDR1 SGHRS, CDR2 YFSETQ. The CDR3 consists of 16 residues. V trimming: 0 bases; J trimming: 2 bases; junction bases outside the gene matches: 5. The CDR3 here is CASSLGQGLTYNEQFF. The CDR3 DNA reads TGCGCCAGCAGCTTGGGACAGGGTTTGACCTACAATGAGCAGTTCTTC.

The gene calls are TRBV7-6 and TRBJ2-7; D tentatively reads TRBD1 or TRBD2 (5 bases each). V was cut by 5 bases and J by 7 bases, with 15 bases left in between. The CDR3 runs to 13 residues. The germline V gene has CDR1 SGHVS and CDR2 FNYEAQ. CDR3 in DNA: TGTGCCAGCAGCCCTCGGGGCGCGGAAGAGCAGTACTTC. It codes for CASSPRGAEEQYF.

The chain combines TRBV4-1 with TRBJ2-3; tentative D call: TRBD1 (5 bases). CDR3 length: 15 amino acids. The germline V gene has CDR1 MGHRA and CDR2 YSYEKL. Trimming removed 0 bases from V and 6 bases from J, with 13 bases in between. CDR3 nucleotide sequence: TGCGCCAGCAGCCAAGATTTGGTAGCAGGGGATACGCAGTATTTT. Protein: CASSQDLVAGDTQYF.